The clone carrying this T cell receptor beta chain occurred many times. The data derive from a study of T cells after yellow fever vaccination. Overall study findings and caveats: The bulk population could contribute abundant contaminating clonotypes to FACS-sorted repertoires. At 95% to 97% for CD4 and 70% to 90% for CD8, most primary-vaccination clones showed up again after the booster.

CDR3 length: 14 residues. V was pared by 4 bases and J by 8 bases, with 4 bases of the junction left unmatched. Germline V gives CDR1 GTSNPN, CDR2 SVGIG (reference sequence). A process of 5'RACE template switching, which added a universal primer site and UMIs, was used to make TCR cDNA. TCRdb re-called the 5' RACE reads with MiXCR, one entry per CDR3 protein. The sample shows about 10,000 distinct CDR3 sequences, less than 6% of them seen only once. The source of this sequence is a man between 18 and 35 years old who received the YFV17D yellow fever vaccine. This sequence joins TRBV30 and TRBJ1-6; 11 positions agree with TRBD1. The sample consisted of PBMCs, either bulk or a sorted T-cell subset (CD4+, CD8+, memory, or dextramer-sorted; not recorded which), taken around 15 days after the first yellow fever vaccination. CDR3 bases: TGTGCCTGGAATGGACAGGGGGCCTATTCACCCCTCCACTTT. This sequence encodes CAWNGQGAYSPLHF.